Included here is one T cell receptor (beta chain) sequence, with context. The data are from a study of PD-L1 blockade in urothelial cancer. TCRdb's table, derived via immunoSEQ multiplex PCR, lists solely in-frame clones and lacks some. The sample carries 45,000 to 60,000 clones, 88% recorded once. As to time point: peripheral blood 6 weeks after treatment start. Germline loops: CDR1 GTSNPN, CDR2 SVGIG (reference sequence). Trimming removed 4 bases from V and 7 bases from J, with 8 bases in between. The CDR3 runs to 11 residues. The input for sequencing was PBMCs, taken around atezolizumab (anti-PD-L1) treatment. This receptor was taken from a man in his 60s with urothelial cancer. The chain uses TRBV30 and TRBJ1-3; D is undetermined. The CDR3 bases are TGTGCCTGGACGGGCGGGAACACCATATATTTT. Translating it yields CAWTGGNTIYF.